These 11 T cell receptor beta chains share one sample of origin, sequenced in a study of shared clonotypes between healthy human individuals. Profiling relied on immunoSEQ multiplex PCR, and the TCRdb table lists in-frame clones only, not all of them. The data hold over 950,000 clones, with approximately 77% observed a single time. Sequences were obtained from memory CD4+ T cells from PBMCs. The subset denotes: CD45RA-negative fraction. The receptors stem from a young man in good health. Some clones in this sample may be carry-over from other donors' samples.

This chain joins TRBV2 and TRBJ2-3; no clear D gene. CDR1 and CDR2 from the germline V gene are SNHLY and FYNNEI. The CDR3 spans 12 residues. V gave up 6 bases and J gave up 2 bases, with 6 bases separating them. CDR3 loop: CASRTYTDTQYF. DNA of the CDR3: TGTGCCAGCAGAACTTACACAGATACGCAGTATTTT.

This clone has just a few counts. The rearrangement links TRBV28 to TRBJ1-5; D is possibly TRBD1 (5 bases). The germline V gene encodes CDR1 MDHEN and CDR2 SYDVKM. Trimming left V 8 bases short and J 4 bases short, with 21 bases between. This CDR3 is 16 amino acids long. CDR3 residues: CASGRGELGRNQPQHF. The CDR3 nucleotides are TGTGCCAGCGGGCGGGGAGAGCTGGGGCGAAATCAGCCCCAGCATTTT.

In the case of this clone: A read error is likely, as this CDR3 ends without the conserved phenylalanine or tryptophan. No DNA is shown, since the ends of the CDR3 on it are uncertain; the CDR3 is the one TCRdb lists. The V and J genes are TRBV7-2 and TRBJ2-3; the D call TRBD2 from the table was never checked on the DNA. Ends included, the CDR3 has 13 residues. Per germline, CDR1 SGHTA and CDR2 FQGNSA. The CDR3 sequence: CASSPRLSGILEL.

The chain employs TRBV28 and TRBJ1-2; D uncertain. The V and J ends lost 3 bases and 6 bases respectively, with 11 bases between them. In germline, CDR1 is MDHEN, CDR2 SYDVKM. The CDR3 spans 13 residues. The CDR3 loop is CASSLDGEDGYTF. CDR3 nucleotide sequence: TGTGCCAGCAGTTTGGACGGTGAAGATGGCTACACCTTC.

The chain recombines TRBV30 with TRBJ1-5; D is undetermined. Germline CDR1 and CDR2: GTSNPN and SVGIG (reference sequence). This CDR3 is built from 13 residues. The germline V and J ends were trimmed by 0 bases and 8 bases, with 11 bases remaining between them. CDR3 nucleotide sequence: TGTGCCTGGAGTGTAATGAATTCGGAGCCCCAGCATTTT. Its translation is CAWSVMNSEPQHF.

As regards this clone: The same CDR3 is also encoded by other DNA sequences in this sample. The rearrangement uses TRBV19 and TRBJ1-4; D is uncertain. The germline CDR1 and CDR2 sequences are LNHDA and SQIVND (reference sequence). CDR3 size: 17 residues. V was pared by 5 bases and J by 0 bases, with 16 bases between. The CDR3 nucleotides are TGTGCCAGTAGTCGAGGTTCCGTTGTTGCAACTAATGAAAAACTGTTTTTT. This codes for CASSRGSVVATNEKLFF.

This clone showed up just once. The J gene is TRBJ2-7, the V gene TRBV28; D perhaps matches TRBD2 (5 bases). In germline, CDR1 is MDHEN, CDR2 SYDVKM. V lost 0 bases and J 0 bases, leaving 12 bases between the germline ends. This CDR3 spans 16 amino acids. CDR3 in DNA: TGTGCCAGCAGTTTATGGGTAGCGAGGAGCTCCTACGAGCAGTACTTC. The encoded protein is CASSLWVARSSYEQYF.

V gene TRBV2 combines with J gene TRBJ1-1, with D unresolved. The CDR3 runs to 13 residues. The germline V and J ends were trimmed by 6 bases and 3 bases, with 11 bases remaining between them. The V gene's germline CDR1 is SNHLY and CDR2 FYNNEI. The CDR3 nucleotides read TGTGCCAGCAGCATTTCCCGGGACACTGAAGCTTTCTTT. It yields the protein CASSISRDTEAFF.

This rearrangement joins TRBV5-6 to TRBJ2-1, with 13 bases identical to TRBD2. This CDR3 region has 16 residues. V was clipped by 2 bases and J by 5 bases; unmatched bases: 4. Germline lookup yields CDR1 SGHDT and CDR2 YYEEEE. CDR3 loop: CASSLKLAGGHNEQFF. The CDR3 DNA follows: TGTGCCAGCAGCTTAAAACTAGCGGGAGGGCACAATGAGCAGTTCTTC.

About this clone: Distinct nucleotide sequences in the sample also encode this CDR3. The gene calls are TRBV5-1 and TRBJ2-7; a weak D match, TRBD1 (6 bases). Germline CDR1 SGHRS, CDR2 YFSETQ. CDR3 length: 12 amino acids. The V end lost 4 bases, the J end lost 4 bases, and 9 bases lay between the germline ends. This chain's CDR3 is CASSLQGYEQYF. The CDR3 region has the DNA TGCGCCAGCAGCCTACAGGGTTACGAGCAGTACTTC. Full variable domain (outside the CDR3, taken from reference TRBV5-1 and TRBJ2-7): KAGVTQTPRYLIKTRGQQVTLSCSPISGHRSVSWYQQTPGQGLQFLFEYFSETQRNKGNFPGRFSGRQFSNSRSEMNVSTLELGDSALYLCASSLQGYEQYFGPGTRLTVT.

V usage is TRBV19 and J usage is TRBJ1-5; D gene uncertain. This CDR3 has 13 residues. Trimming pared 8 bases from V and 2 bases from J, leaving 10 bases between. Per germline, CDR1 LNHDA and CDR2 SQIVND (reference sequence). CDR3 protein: CASQDNRNQPQHF. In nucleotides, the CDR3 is TGTGCCAGTCAAGACAACCGCAATCAGCCCCAGCATTTT. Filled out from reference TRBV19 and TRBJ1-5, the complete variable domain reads DGGITQSPKYLFRKEGQNVTLSCEQNLNHDAMYWYRQDPGQGLRLIYYSQIVNDFQKGDIAEGYSVSREKKESFPLTVTSAQKNPTAFYLCASQDNRNQPQHFGDGTRLSIL.